The source of this T cell receptor (beta chain) is a study of T cell responses to AZD1222 COVID-19 vaccine. For the study at large: Second doses at about 4 or about 12 weeks were pooled. Study outcomes and limitations: The CD4 TCRs associated with vaccination extended across spike and predominated at 160-218 and 743-854.

A word on this clone: Its target is unknown.

Trimming left V 1 base short and J 7 bases short, with 10 bases between. The CDR3 has 14 residues. Germline CDR1 LNHNV, CDR2 YYDKDF (reference sequence). Clones were read by immunoSEQ multiplex PCR, and TCRdb kept only the in-frame ones, dropping some. Counted here are approximately 92,000 clones, about 90% occurring once; the ten biggest clones make up under 10%. The specimen comprised peripheral blood, sampled on day 0 of AZD1222 vaccination. The origin of this receptor is an adult in good health. This rearrangement joins TRBV15 to TRBJ2-2; possible D gene TRBD2, 7 bases. The CDR3 loop reads CATSRAGGRGELFF. The CDR3, as DNA: TGTGCCACCAGCAGAGCCGGGGGGCGCGGGGAGCTGTTTTTT.